These 25 T cell receptor beta chains originate from one sample sequenced in a study of blood T cell repertoires in COVID-19. Here immunoSEQ multiplex PCR was the method, and the copy in TCRdb shows in-frame clones only, minus some. Of some 250,000 clones in the sample, 80% to 90% are singletons; the top ten hold 1.5% to 2%. Sequenced input: PBMCs or T cells enriched from blood (not recorded which). The receptors originated from a woman aged 50 to 65 who had recovered from COVID-19.

The rearrangement links TRBV7-9 to TRBJ2-1, with TRBD1 identical over 8 bases. The CDR3 length is 15 residues. In germline, CDR1 is SEHNR, CDR2 FQNEAQ (reference sequence). With V trimmed by 3 bases and J by 8 bases, 9 bases remained unmatched. The CDR3: CASSFLQGGVDEQFF. The CDR3 DNA is TGTGCCAGCAGCTTTCTACAGGGGGGCGTCGATGAGCAGTTCTTC.

The rearrangement links TRBV5-4 to TRBJ2-3; 10 bases map to TRBD2. Trimming cost V 4 bases and J 4 bases; bases outside gene matches: 12. This CDR3 region has 17 residues. CDR1 is SGHNT and CDR2 is YYREEE in the germline V gene (reference sequence). The CDR3 bases are TGTGCCAGCAGCCTACGGATAGCGGGAGGAAGGGCAGATACGCAGTATTTT. Residues: CASSLRIAGGRADTQYF.

This sequence joins TRBV6-5 and TRBJ2-3; 9 bases fit TRBD2. This CDR3 comprises 16 residues. Germline trimming cut 1 base from V and 5 bases from J; bases unmatched to any gene: 7. Per germline, CDR1 MNHEY and CDR2 SVGAGI. The CDR3 here is CASSYYAGGDIDTQYF. CDR3 coding DNA: TGTGCCAGCAGTTACTATGCGGGAGGGGATATAGATACGCAGTATTTT.

This CDR3 is CASSPTSGRDDTQYF. The CDR3 DNA reads as TGTGCCAGCAGCCCGACTAGCGGGAGGGATGATACGCAGTATTTT. The J gene is TRBJ2-3, the V gene TRBV9, with 14 bases lining up with TRBD2. The CDR3 has 15 residues. In germline, CDR1 is SGDLS, CDR2 YYNGEE. The V segment lost 4 bases and the J segment 6 bases; nucleotides outside the gene matches: 4.

This chain connects TRBV2 to TRBJ1-1; D is ambiguous. The V end was cut by 8 bases, the J end by 2 bases, with 15 bases between. The CDR3 length is 14 residues. The V gene's germline CDR1 is SNHLY and CDR2 FYNNEI. The CDR3 DNA reads TGTGCCAGCCGTCGTGGGTTGGGCAACACTGAAGCTTTCTTT. This sequence encodes CASRRGLGNTEAFF. Full variable domain (remainder filled in from reference TRBV2 and TRBJ1-1): EPEVTQTPSHQVTQMGQEVILRCVPISNHLYFYWYRQILGQKVEFLVSFYNNEISEKSEIFDDQFSVERPDGSNFTLKIRSTKLEDSAMYFCASRRGLGNTEAFFGQGTRLTVV.

J is TRBJ1-5 and V is TRBV7-2; 8 bases are shared with TRBD1. J lost 6 bases, V lost 6 bases, and 16 bases had no gene match. Germline CDR1 SGHTA, CDR2 FQGNSA. The CDR3 runs 17 residues. The CDR3 nucleotides are TGTGCCAGCAGTTCCACGAGGGGGGACAGGATCTCTCAGCCCCAGCATTTT. Translating gives CASSSTRGDRISQPQHF.

Note on this clone: The junction differs from germline at one of its ends, possibly a read error. The chain recombines TRBV5-1 with TRBJ2-3, with D maybe TRBD1 (6 bases). Germline V CDR1 and CDR2: SGHRS, YFSETQ. CDR3 length: 14 residues. CDR3 DNA sequence: TGCGCCAGCAGCTTTAGCAGGGACACAAATACGCAGTATTTT. Encoded protein: CASSFSRDTNTQYF.

CDR3 bases: TGTGCCAGCAGCTTCGACGCACAGGGGTACGAGCAGTACTTC. As protein: CASSFDAQGYEQYF. The chain has TRBV7-9 and TRBJ2-7, with 7 bases that match TRBD1. The CDR3 extends over 14 amino acids. Trimming removed 3 bases from V and 4 bases from J; junction bases left unmatched: 6. Germline-derived CDR1 and CDR2 are SEHNR and FQNEAQ (reference sequence).

The chain combines TRBV12-3 or TRBV12-4 with TRBJ2-7; 8 bases fit TRBD1. J gave up 5 bases and V 6 bases, and 6 bases lay outside the gene matches. The CDR3 consists of 13 residues. CDR3 sequence: CASRSTGADEQYF. CDR3 nucleotides: TGTGCCAGCAGATCGACAGGGGCGGACGAGCAGTACTTC.

This clone was observed a single time. V gene TRBV28 combines with J gene TRBJ2-1; no definite D call. The ends were cut back, 3 bases at V and 8 bases at J, with 8 bases in the middle. Germline V gene sequence: CDR1 MDHEN, CDR2 SYDVKM. This CDR3 has 12 amino acids. The CDR3 sequence is CASSFARYEQFF. DNA of the CDR3: TGTGCCAGCAGTTTCGCCCGGTATGAGCAGTTCTTC.

The V and J genes are TRBV7-9 and TRBJ2-3; perhaps TRBD2 as D (5 bases). Germline CDR1 reads SEHNR; CDR2 reads FQNEAQ (reference sequence). This CDR3 is 15 amino acids long. V lost 1 base, J lost 1 base, and 9 bases lay in between. The CDR3 DNA follows: TGTGCCAGCAGCTTAGGGGGAGTGGGCACAGATACGCAGTATTTT. Protein: CASSLGGVGTDTQYF.

J is TRBJ2-7 and V is TRBV27, with 7 bases lining up with TRBD1. Germline V gene data show CDR1 as MNHEY and CDR2 as SMNVEV (reference sequence). The CDR3 spans 12 residues. J gave up 3 bases and V 5 bases, and 1 base lay outside the gene matches. The CDR3 sequence: CASSTGDYEQYF. In DNA, the CDR3 is TGTGCCAGCAGTACAGGGGACTACGAGCAGTACTTC.

J is TRBJ2-1 and V is TRBV24-1, with 7 bases identical to TRBD1. Per germline, CDR1 KGHDR and CDR2 SFDVKD. V lost 0 bases and J lost 12; bases outside the gene matches: 4. The CDR3 covers 13 residues. CDR3 amino acids: CATSDLGDSGQFF. Written as DNA, the CDR3 is TGTGCCACCAGTGATTTGGGGGACAGTGGGCAGTTCTTC.

V usage is TRBV28 and J usage is TRBJ2-1; 8 bases map to TRBD2. Losses at the gene ends were 10 bases for V and 6 bases for J; bases not matched to a gene: 17. Germline values: CDR1 MDHEN, CDR2 SYDVKM. The CDR3 runs 16 residues. CDR3 DNA: TGTGCCACCCGACAGCCTCCGGGACTAGTCTCCAATGAGCAGTTCTTC. This sequence encodes CATRQPPGLVSNEQFF. The full variable domain, in which reference TRBV28 and TRBJ2-1 provide the parts outside the CDR3, is DVKVTQSSRYLVKRTGEKVFLECVQDMDHENMFWYRQDPGLGLRLIYFSYDVKMKEKGDIPEGYSVSREKKERFSLILESASTNQTSMYLCATRQPPGLVSNEQFFGPGTRLTVL.

The rearrangement uses TRBV6-2 or TRBV6-3 and TRBJ2-3; TRBD2 matches 14 bases. V was clipped by 2 bases and J by 6 bases; unmatched bases: 10. Germline V CDR1 and CDR2: MNHEY, SVGEGT. This CDR3 region has 18 residues. CDR3: CASSYGPRLAGGPDTQYF. In nucleotides, the CDR3 is TGTGCCAGCAGTTACGGACCCCGACTAGCGGGAGGGCCGGATACGCAGTATTTT.

The chain recombines TRBV2 with TRBJ1-5; perhaps TRBD1 as D (6 bases). The V end lost 5 bases, the J end lost 5 bases, and 10 bases lay between the germline ends. This CDR3 has 13 residues. Germline values: CDR1 SNHLY, CDR2 FYNNEI. CDR3 residues: CASSPEGDQPQHF. The CDR3 DNA reads TGTGCCAGCAGTCCAGAGGGGGATCAGCCCCAGCATTTT.

This chain joins TRBV9 and TRBJ2-1, with D tentatively TRBD2 (6 bases). The CDR3 loop spans 16 amino acids. V was shortened by 0 bases and J by 4 bases, with 14 bases between the two germline ends. From germline, CDR1 is SGDLS and CDR2 YYNGEE. This chain's CDR3 is CASSVGRRGRYNEQFF. The CDR3 DNA reads as TGTGCCAGCAGCGTAGGGAGGAGAGGGAGGTACAATGAGCAGTTCTTC.

The chain employs TRBV29-1 and TRBJ1-2; D gene unclear. Deletions cut 4 bases from V and 4 bases from J, with 10 bases between. The V gene's germline CDR1 is SQVTM and CDR2 ANQGSEA. This CDR3 region has 12 residues. CDR3 sequence reads: CSVGQQIYGYTF. The DNA for the CDR3 is TGCAGCGTTGGCCAACAGATCTATGGCTACACCTTC. Together with reference TRBV29-1 and TRBJ1-2, the CDR3 gives the full variable domain: SAVISQKPSRDICQRGTSLTIQCQVDSQVTMMFWYRQQPGQSLTLIATANQGSEATYESGFVIDKFPISRPNLTFSTLTVSNMSPEDSSIYLCSVGQQIYGYTFGSGTRLTVV.

The J gene is TRBJ2-1, the V gene TRBV3-1 (or the pseudogene TRBV3-2); weak D call: TRBD2 (5 bases). The CDR3 extends over 14 amino acids. Trimming shortened V by 1 base and J by 6 bases, and 10 bases separated the two germline ends. CDR1 LGHDT and CDR2 YNNKEL come from the germline V gene (reference sequence). This CDR3 reads CASSQGGPGNEQFF. The CDR3 bases are TGTGCCAGCAGCCAAGGCGGGCCCGGCAATGAGCAGTTCTTC.

The chain is built from TRBV19 and TRBJ2-2; 9 bases agree with TRBD2. The CDR3 loop spans 17 amino acids. The V gene end was trimmed by 5 bases and the J gene end by 5 bases; junction bases not matched to a gene: 12. CDR1 is LNHDA and CDR2 is SQIVND in the germline V gene (reference sequence). The chain's CDR3 is CASSPIRSGGRTGELFF. In nucleotides, the CDR3 is TGTGCCAGTAGTCCGATTCGGAGCGGGGGGCGTACCGGGGAGCTGTTTTTT.

CDR3 protein: CASSELSVGSYEQYF. The CDR3 DNA sequence: TGTGCCAGCAGTGAACTTAGCGTAGGCTCCTACGAGCAGTACTTC. The genes are TRBV2 and TRBJ2-7; a possible D gene is TRBD2 (5 bases). CDR1 is SNHLY, CDR2 FYNNEI, per germline. CDR3 size: 15 residues. The V and J ends lost 2 bases and 0 bases respectively, with 11 bases between them. Variable domain in full (rest from reference TRBV2 and TRBJ2-7): EPEVTQTPSHQVTQMGQEVILRCVPISNHLYFYWYRQILGQKVEFLVSFYNNEISEKSEIFDDQFSVERPDGSNFTLKIRSTKLEDSAMYFCASSELSVGSYEQYFGPGTRLTVT.

The rearrangement joins TRBV3-1 (or the pseudogene TRBV3-2) to TRBJ2-1, with D perhaps TRBD2 (6 bases). The CDR3 has 11 amino acids. CDR1 is LGHDT and CDR2 is YNNKEL in the germline V gene (reference sequence). V lost 8 bases and J lost 10, with 12 bases in between. The CDR3: CASRLAKEQFF. The CDR3 DNA reads as TGTGCCAGCCGCCTAGCGAAAGAGCAGTTCTTC.

V usage is TRBV30 and J usage is TRBJ1-1; TRBD1 agrees at 8 bases. The length of the CDR3 is 15 residues. Unmatched junction bases numbered 9, after V lost 1 base and J lost 5 bases. CDR1 GTSNPN and CDR2 SVGIG come from the germline V gene (reference sequence). CDR3 loop: CAWSGTTRTGTEAFF. The CDR3 region has the DNA TGTGCCTGGAGTGGAACTACTAGGACAGGGACTGAAGCTTTCTTT.

This chain links TRBV5-6 with TRBJ1-1, with D perhaps matching TRBD1 (6 bases). The CDR3 loop spans 16 amino acids. Trimming shortened V by 3 bases and J by 0 bases, and 15 bases separated the two germline ends. CDR1 and CDR2 (germline): SGHDT, YYEEEE. CDR3 bases: TGTGCCAGCAGCTATACAGGGAATCCCATGAACACTGAAGCTTTCTTT. Amino acid sequence: CASSYTGNPMNTEAFF.

This chain uses TRBV18 with TRBJ2-5, with 7 bases fitting TRBD1. The V gene's germline CDR1 is KGHSH and CDR2 LQKENI. The CDR3 has 15 amino acids. Trimming cost V 3 bases and J 1 base; bases outside gene matches: 5. The CDR3 reads CASSPQGQFQETQYF. Here the CDR3 DNA reads TGTGCCAGCTCACCCCAGGGACAGTTCCAAGAGACCCAGTACTTC.